This is a list of T cell receptor beta chains from one sample in a study of spatial heterogeneity in lung cancer. TCRdb re-called the 5' RACE reads with MiXCR, one entry per CDR3 protein. The table lists over 700 distinct CDR3 sequences, around two fifths of them singletons. The input for sequencing was lung tumor tissue, taken at surgery. These receptor sequences come from a male donor with early-stage non-small cell lung cancer. CDR3s include the opening cysteine and the closing phenylalanine or tryptophan. Each record gives: J gene, D gene, clone size, V gene, CDR3 protein, CDR3 DNA. D genes are given only for firm matches. Clone size appears in some rows only: once, few, many, or a class for an expanded clone.

>TRBJ2-7|NA|NA|TRBV2
CASRGIRATYEQYF
TGTGCCAGCCGAGGGATCAGGGCCACCTACGAGCAGTACTTC
>TRBJ1-4|TRBD1|large|TRBV12-3/TRBV12-4
CASSSLRDRSTTNEKLFF
TGTGCCAGCAGTTCCCTCCGGGACAGGTCCACAACTAATGAAAAACTGTTTTTT
>TRBJ1-5|NA|NA|TRBV19
CASSTPLATTGYNQPQHF
TGTGCCAGTAGTACCCCCTTAGCTACTACAGGGTACAATCAGCCCCAGCATTTT
>TRBJ1-4|NA|NA|TRBV25-1
CASSEWSGDWSEKLFF
TGTGCCAGCAGTGAATGGTCGGGGGATTGGAGTGAAAAACTGTTTTTT
>TRBJ1-2|NA|few|TRBV13
CASSAGHHNWYGYTF
TGTGCCAGCAGCGCAGGACACCACAATTGGTATGGCTACACCTTC
>TRBJ2-7|TRBD1|NA|TRBV5-1
CASSGGQGKSYEQYF
TGCGCCAGCAGCGGAGGACAGGGTAAATCCTACGAGCAGTACTTC
>TRBJ1-1|NA|hyperexpanded|TRBV4-3
CASSQVRGTTNTEAFF
TGCGCCAGCAGCCAAGTCAGAGGGACGACGAACACTGAAGCTTTCTTT
>TRBJ2-1|NA|NA|TRBV11-2
CASSLGRLSLTNEQFF
TGTGCCAGCAGCTTAGGTCGGCTCTCCCTAACGAATGAGCAGTTCTTC
>TRBJ2-5|TRBD2|medium-sized|TRBV20-1
CSARSGEGREKTQYF
TGCAGTGCTAGAAGCGGGGAGGGCCGGGAAAAGACCCAGTACTTC
>TRBJ1-4|NA|NA|TRBV12-3/TRBV12-4
CASSLFRRGNEKLFF
TGTGCCAGCAGTTTATTCAGAAGAGGTAATGAAAAACTGTTTTTT
>TRBJ2-7|NA|hyperexpanded|TRBV28
CASSPGFYEQYF
TGTGCCAGCAGTCCAGGGTTCTACGAGCAGTACTTC
>TRBJ1-4|TRBD1|NA|TRBV30
CAWSWGTARGANEKLFF
TGTGCCTGGAGTTGGGGGACAGCCCGGGGAGCTAATGAAAAACTGTTTTTT
>TRBJ2-7|NA|NA|TRBV5-6
CASSLQAESYEQYF
TGTGCCAGCAGCTTACAGGCCGAGTCCTACGAGCAGTACTTC
>TRBJ1-1|NA|NA|TRBV30
CAWSRGGRDTEAFF
TGTGCCTGGAGCCGGGGGGGAAGGGACACTGAAGCTTTCTTT
>TRBJ2-1|NA|NA|TRBV7-2
CASSLGSTPEQFF
TGTGCCAGCAGCTTAGGGTCGACTCCGGAGCAGTTCTTC
>TRBJ2-2|NA|few|TRBV12-3/TRBV12-4
CASSLIQGMSGELFF
TGTGCCAGCAGTTTAATTCAGGGGATGAGCGGGGAGCTGTTTTTT
>TRBJ2-7|TRBD2|NA|TRBV20-1
CSARDSGGTYAQYF
TGCAGTGCTAGGGATAGCGGGGGAACCTACGCGCAGTACTTC
>TRBJ1-4|NA|few|TRBV6-1
CASSDGRVSEKLFF
TGTGCCAGCAGTGACGGCAGGGTATCGGAGAAACTGTTTTTT
>TRBJ1-4|NA|few|TRBV3-1
CASTFLRTGNEKLFF
TGTGCCAGCACCTTTCTCCGAACAGGAAATGAAAAACTGTTTTTT
>TRBJ2-3|TRBD2|large|TRBV19
CASRRTSGTDTQYF
TGTGCCAGTAGGAGGACTAGCGGGACAGATACGCAGTATTTT
>TRBJ2-5|NA|NA|TRBV11-1
CASRATRVVETQYF
TGTGCCAGCAGGGCGACTAGGGTCGTAGAGACCCAGTACTTC
>TRBJ2-5|TRBD2|NA|TRBV13
CASSLTSGRGQETQYF
TGTGCCAGCAGCTTGACTAGCGGGAGAGGACAAGAGACCCAGTACTTC
>TRBJ1-5|NA|hyperexpanded|TRBV28
CASILSGGNQPQHF
TGTGCCAGCATCTTATCAGGGGGCAATCAGCCCCAGCATTTT
>TRBJ2-5|NA|few|TRBV6-5
CASSIGGPETQYF
TGTGCCAGCAGCATAGGGGGGCCCGAGACCCAGTACTTC
>TRBJ2-1|NA|NA|TRBV18
CASSLGTYNEQFF
TGTGCCAGCTCACTTGGGACTTACAATGAGCAGTTCTTC